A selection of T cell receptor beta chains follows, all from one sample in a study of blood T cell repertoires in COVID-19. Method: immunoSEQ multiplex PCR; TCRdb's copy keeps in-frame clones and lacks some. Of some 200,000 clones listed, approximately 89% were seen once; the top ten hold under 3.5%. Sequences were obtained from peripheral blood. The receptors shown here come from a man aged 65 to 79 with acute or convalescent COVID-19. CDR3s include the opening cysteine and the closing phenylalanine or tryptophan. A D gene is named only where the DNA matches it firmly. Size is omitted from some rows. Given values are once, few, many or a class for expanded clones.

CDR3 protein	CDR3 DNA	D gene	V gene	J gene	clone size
CAWSVRLSSYGYTF	TGTGCCTGGAGTGTCCGGTTAAGTAGCTATGGCTACACCTTC	-	TRBV30	TRBJ1-2	few
CASSLRTGDGYTF	TGTGCCAGCTCACTACGGACAGGGGACGGCTACACCTTC	TRBD1	TRBV18	TRBJ1-2	-
CASRRGLAGETQYF	TGTGCCAGCAGACGCGGACTAGCGGGAGAGACCCAGTACTTC	TRBD2	TRBV6-5	TRBJ2-5	-
CASRVRVNPNEQFF	TGTGCCAGCAGGGTACGGGTAAATCCCAATGAGCAGTTCTTC	-	TRBV28	TRBJ2-1	-
CASSLEGDTEAFF	TGTGCCAGCAGCTTAGAGGGGGACACTGAAGCTTTCTTT	-	TRBV7-9	TRBJ1-1	-
CASSSGGNYGYTF	TGTGCCAGCAGCTCCGGGGGGAACTATGGCTACACCTTC	-	TRBV7-3	TRBJ1-2	-
CASSPRTGGNTGELFF	TGCGCCAGCAGCCCCAGGACAGGGGGCAACACCGGGGAGCTGTTTTTT	TRBD1	TRBV5-1	TRBJ2-2	once
CASSLAGINSYEQYF	TGTGCCAGCAGCTTGGCGGGAATAAACTCCTACGAGCAGTACTTC	-	TRBV5-4	TRBJ2-7	-
CASNNRGGVEAFF	TGTGCCAGCAACAACAGGGGTGGTGTCGAAGCTTTCTTT	TRBD1	TRBV6-5	TRBJ1-1	-
CASWTGGAGSPLHF	TGTGCCAGCTGGACAGGGGGGGCGGGATCACCCCTCCACTTT	TRBD1	TRBV2	TRBJ1-6	few
CASSEASPAGRNIQYF	TGTGCCAGCAGTGAAGCGTCGCCAGCGGGGAGAAACATTCAGTACTTC	TRBD2	TRBV6-1	TRBJ2-4	-
CASSQDLVYTF	TGTGCCAGCAGCCAAGATCTAGTCTACACCTTC	-	TRBV3-1/TRBV3-2	TRBJ1-2	-
CASSQSWGLYNEQFF	TGTGCCAGCAGCCAAAGTTGGGGACTGTACAATGAGCAGTTCTTC	-	TRBV3-1/TRBV3-2	TRBJ2-1	-
CASSRPGAATEYF	TGTGCCAGCAGTCGTCCAGGGGCTGCAACGGAGTATTTT	-	TRBV27	TRBJ2-3	-
CASSEQGGELFF	TGTGCCAGCAGTGAACAGGGCGGGGAGCTGTTTTTT	-	TRBV2	TRBJ2-2	-
CASSENKAGTKDYF	TGTGCCAGCAGTGAAAATAAGGCCGGGACTAAGGATTACTTC	TRBD2	TRBV2	TRBJ2-4	-
CASSDRGQANEKLFF	TGTGCCAGCAGTGACCGGGGACAGGCAAATGAAAAACTGTTTTTT	TRBD1	TRBV2	TRBJ1-4	-
CASSLMTAFNYGYTF	TGCGCCAGCAGCCTAATGACAGCCTTTAACTATGGCTACACCTTC	-	TRBV4-1	TRBJ1-2	-
CASTKLQGAPNEKLFF	TGTGCCAGTACCAAGTTACAGGGCGCCCCTAATGAAAAACTGTTTTTT	-	TRBV19	TRBJ1-4	-
CASSTGGAIGYTF	TGCGCCAGCAGTACAGGCGGGGCTATCGGCTACACCTTC	-	TRBV5-1	TRBJ1-2	-
CASSLDPRVGHTEAFF	TGTGCCAGCAGCTTGGACCCCCGGGTGGGGCACACTGAAGCTTTCTTT	-	TRBV5-4	TRBJ1-1	-
CASSAGQANQPQHF	TGTGCCAGCAGCGCAGGACAGGCAAATCAGCCCCAGCATTTT	-	TRBV21-1	TRBJ1-5	-
CASRADRGPTYEQYF	TGTGCCAGCAGGGCGGACAGGGGGCCGACCTACGAGCAGTACTTC	TRBD1	TRBV2	TRBJ2-7	-
CASSEGGSSYEQYF	TGCGCCAGCAGTGAGGGGGGGAGCTCCTACGAGCAGTACTTC	-	TRBV10-2	TRBJ2-7	few
CASSLGLGAHQPQHF	TGTGCCAGCAGCCTAGGGCTGGGGGCGCATCAGCCCCAGCATTTT	-	TRBV28	TRBJ1-5	-
CATSHKGQGSQPQHF	TGTGCCACCAGCCACAAGGGACAGGGGTCTCAGCCCCAGCATTTT	TRBD1	TRBV24-1	TRBJ1-5	once
CASSQTGDTQPQHF	TGTGCCAGCAGCCAGACAGGGGATACTCAGCCCCAGCATTTT	TRBD1	TRBV4-2	TRBJ1-5	-
CASSLSPPGEQFF	TGCGCCAGCAGCTTATCACCCCCCGGTGAGCAGTTCTTC	-	TRBV5-1	TRBJ2-1	few
CSVQGAEETQYF	TGCAGCGTCCAGGGGGCCGAAGAGACCCAGTACTTC	TRBD1	TRBV29-1	TRBJ2-5	-
CASSYPGTGEVEKLFF	TGTGCCAGCAGTTACCCTGGGACAGGGGAGGTTGAAAAACTGTTTTTT	TRBD1	TRBV6-5	TRBJ1-4	-
CASSLGNTGELFF	TGCGCCAGCAGCCTAGGTAACACCGGGGAGCTGTTTTTT	-	TRBV5-1	TRBJ2-2	-
CATSRDRGGEDEQYF	TGTGCCACCAGCAGAGATCGGGGGGGAGAGGACGAGCAGTACTTC	TRBD2	TRBV15	TRBJ2-7	-